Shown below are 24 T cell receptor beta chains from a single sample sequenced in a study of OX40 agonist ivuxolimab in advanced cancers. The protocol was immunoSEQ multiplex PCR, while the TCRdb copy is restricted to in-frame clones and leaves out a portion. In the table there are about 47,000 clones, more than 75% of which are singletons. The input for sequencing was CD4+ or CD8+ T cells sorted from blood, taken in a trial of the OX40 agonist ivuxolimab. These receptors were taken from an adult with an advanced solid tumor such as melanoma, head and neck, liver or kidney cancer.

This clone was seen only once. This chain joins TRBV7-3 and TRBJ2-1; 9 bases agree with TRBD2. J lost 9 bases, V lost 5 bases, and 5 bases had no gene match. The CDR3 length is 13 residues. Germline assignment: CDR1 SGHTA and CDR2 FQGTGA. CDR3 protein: CASSQAGGVEQFF. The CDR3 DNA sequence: TGTGCCAGCAGCCAGGCGGGAGGGGTTGAGCAGTTCTTC.

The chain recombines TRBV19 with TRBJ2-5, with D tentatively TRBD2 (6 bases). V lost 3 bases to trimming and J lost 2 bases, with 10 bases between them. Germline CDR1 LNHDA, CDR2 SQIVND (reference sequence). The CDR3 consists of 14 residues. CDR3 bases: TGTGCCAGTAGTATGGGACTCGGACAAGAGACCCAGTACTTC. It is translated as CASSMGLGQETQYF.

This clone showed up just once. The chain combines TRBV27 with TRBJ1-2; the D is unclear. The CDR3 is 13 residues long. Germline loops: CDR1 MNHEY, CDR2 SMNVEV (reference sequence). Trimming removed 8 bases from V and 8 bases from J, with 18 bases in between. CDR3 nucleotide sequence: TGTGCCAGCTGGGGTTCCCCCTCTGGAGGCTACACCTTC. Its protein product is CASWGSPSGGYTF.

The CDR3 nucleotides read TGTGCCAGCAGCGCAGAGGGGTTCTCTGGAAACACCATATATTTT. Protein: CASSAEGFSGNTIYF. V usage is TRBV6-4 and J usage is TRBJ1-3, with a tentative D call TRBD1 (5 bases). Germline V gene sequence: CDR1 MRHNA, CDR2 SNTAGT. The CDR3 is 15 amino acids. Trimming took off 6 bases at V and 0 bases at J, with 12 bases between the two ends.

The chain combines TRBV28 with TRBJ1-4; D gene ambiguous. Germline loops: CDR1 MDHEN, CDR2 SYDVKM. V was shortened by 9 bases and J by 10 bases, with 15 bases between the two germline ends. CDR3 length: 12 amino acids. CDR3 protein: CASMRPRGKLFF. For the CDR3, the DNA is TGTGCCAGTATGCGTCCCCGCGGAAAACTGTTTTTT. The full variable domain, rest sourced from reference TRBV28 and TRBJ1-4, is DVKVTQSSRYLVKRTGEKVFLECVQDMDHENMFWYRQDPGLGLRLIYFSYDVKMKEKGDIPEGYSVSREKKERFSLILESASTNQTSMYLCASMRPRGKLFFGSGTQLSVL.

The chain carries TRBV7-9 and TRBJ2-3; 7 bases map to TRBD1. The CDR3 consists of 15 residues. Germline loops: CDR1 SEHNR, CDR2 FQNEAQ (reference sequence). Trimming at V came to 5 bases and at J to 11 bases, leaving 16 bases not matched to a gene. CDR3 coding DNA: TGTGCCAGCAGCGGGGACCGGGACAGTCACGTCGTGCAGTATTTT. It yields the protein CASSGDRDSHVVQYF.

CDR3 coding DNA: TGTGCCAGCGGGGCTAGCGGGGGGGCCGTAGATACGCAGTATTTT. The encoded protein is CASGASGGAVDTQYF. The chain employs TRBV7-6 and TRBJ2-3; 12 bases map to TRBD2. Per germline, CDR1 SGHVS and CDR2 FNYEAQ. This CDR3 comprises 15 residues. V lost 8 bases, J lost 5 bases, and 8 bases stayed unmatched.

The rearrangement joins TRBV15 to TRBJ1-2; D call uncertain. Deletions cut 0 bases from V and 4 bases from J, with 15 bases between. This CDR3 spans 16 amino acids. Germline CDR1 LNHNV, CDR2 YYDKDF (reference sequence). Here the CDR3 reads CATSREKIFPGYGYTF. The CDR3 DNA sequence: TGTGCCACCAGCAGAGAGAAGATTTTTCCGGGCTATGGCTACACCTTC.

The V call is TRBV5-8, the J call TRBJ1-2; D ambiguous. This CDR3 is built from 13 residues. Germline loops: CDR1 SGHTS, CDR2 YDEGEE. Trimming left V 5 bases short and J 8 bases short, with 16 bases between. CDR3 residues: CASSRRGSGGYTF. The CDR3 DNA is TGTGCCAGCAGTCGGAGAGGGTCGGGAGGCTACACCTTC.

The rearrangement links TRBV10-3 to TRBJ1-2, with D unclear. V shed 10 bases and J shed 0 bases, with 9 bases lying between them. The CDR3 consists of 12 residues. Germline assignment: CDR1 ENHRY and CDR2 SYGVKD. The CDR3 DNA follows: TGTGCCACCACCGACACTAACTATGGCTACACCTTC. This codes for CATTDTNYGYTF.

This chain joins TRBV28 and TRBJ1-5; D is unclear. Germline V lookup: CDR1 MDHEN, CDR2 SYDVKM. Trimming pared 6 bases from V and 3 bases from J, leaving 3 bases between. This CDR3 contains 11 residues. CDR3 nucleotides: TGTGCCAGCAGGGACAATCAGCCCCAGCATTTT. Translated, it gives CASRDNQPQHF. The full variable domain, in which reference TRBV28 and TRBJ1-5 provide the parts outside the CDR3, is DVKVTQSSRYLVKRTGEKVFLECVQDMDHENMFWYRQDPGLGLRLIYFSYDVKMKEKGDIPEGYSVSREKKERFSLILESASTNQTSMYLCASRDNQPQHFGDGTRLSIL.

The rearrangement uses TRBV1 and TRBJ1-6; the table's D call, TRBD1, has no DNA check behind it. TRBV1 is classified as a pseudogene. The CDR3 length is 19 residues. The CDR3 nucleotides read TGCACCAGCAGCCAACGGATAATACGGACGACAGGGGTCACTTCACCCCTCCACTTT. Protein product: CTSSQRIIRTTGVTSPLHF.

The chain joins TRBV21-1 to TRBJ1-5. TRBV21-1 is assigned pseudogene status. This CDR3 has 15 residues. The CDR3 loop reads CASSKVEDGNQPQHF. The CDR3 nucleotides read TGTGCCAGCAGCAAAGTGGAGGACGGCAATCAGCCCCAGCATTTT.

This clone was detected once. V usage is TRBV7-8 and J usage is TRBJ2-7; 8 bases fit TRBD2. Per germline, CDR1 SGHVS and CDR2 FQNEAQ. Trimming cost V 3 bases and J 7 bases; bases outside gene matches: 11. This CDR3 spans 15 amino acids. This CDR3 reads CASSLRGLGTSEQYF. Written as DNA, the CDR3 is TGTGCCAGCAGCTTGAGGGGACTAGGTACGTCGGAGCAGTACTTC.

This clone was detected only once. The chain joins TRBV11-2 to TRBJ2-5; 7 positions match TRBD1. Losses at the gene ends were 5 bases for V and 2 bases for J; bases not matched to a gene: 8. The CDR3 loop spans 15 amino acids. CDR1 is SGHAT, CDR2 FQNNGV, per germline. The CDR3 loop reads CASSLAPGQQETQYF. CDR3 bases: TGTGCCAGCAGCCTAGCCCCGGGACAGCAAGAGACCCAGTACTTC.

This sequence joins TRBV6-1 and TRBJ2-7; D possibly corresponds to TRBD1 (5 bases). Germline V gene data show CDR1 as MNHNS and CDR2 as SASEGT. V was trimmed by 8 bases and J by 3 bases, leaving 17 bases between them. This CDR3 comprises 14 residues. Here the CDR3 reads CASRFAGQNYEQYF. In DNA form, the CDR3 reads TGTGCCAGCCGGTTTGCAGGGCAGAACTACGAGCAGTACTTC.

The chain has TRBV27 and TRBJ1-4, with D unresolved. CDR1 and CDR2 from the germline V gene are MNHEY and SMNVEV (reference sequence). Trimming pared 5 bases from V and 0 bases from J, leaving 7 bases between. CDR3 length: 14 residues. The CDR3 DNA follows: TGTGCCAGCAGTGAACGAGCAACTAATGAAAAACTGTTTTTT. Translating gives CASSERATNEKLFF.

The CDR3 sequence: CASSVGGTATGELFF. CDR3 DNA sequence: TGTGCCAGCAGCGTAGGAGGCACGGCAACCGGGGAGCTGTTTTTT. The V call is TRBV9, the J call TRBJ2-2; D ambiguous. The ends were cut back, 0 bases at V and 5 bases at J, with 11 bases in the middle. The CDR3 has 15 amino acids. Germline V lookup: CDR1 SGDLS, CDR2 YYNGEE.

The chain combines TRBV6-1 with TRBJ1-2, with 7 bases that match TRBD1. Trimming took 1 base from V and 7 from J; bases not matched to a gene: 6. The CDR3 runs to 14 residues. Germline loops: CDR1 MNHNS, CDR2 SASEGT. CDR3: CASSEGTGQIGYTF. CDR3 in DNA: TGTGCCAGCAGTGAAGGGACAGGACAGATTGGCTACACCTTC.

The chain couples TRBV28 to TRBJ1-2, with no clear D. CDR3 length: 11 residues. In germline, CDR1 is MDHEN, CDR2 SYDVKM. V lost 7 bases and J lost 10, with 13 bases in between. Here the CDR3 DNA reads TGTGCCAGCAATCAACAGCTTCACTACACCTTC. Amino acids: CASNQQLHYTF.

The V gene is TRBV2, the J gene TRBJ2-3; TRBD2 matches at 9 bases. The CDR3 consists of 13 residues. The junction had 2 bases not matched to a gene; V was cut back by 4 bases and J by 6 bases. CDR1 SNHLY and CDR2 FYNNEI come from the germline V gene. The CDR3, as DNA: TGTGCCAGCAGTGTGCGGGGGGGCGATACGCAGTATTTT. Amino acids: CASSVRGGDTQYF. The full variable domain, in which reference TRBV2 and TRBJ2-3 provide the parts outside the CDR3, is EPEVTQTPSHQVTQMGQEVILRCVPISNHLYFYWYRQILGQKVEFLVSFYNNEISEKSEIFDDQFSVERPDGSNFTLKIRSTKLEDSAMYFCASSVRGGDTQYFGPGTRLTVL.

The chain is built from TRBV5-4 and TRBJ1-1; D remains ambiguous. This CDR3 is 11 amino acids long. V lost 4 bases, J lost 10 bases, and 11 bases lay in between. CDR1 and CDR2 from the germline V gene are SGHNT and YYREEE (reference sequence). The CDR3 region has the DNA TGTGCCAGCAGCAACGGGGAGGGAGCTTTCTTT. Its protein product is CASSNGEGAFF.

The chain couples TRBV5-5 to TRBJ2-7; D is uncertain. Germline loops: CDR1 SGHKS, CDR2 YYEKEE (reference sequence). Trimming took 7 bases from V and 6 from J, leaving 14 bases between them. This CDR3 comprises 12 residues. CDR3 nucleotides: TGTGCCAGCCTGCCGGGTGCCGGCGAGCAGTACTTC. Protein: CASLPGAGEQYF. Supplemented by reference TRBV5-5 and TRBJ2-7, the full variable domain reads DAGVTQSPTHLIKTRGQQVTLRCSPISGHKSVSWYQQVLGQGPQFIFQYYEKEERGRGNFPDRFSARQFPNYSSELNVNALLLGDSALYLCASLPGAGEQYFGPGTRLTVT.

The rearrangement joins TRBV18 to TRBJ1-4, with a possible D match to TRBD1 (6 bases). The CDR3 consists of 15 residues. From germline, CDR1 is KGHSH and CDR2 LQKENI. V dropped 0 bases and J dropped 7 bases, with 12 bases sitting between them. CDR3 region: CASSPPGRGTEKLFF. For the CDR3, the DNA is TGTGCCAGCTCACCACCGGGCAGGGGTACTGAAAAACTGTTTTTT. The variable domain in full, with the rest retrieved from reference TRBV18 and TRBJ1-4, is NAGVMQNPRHLVRRRGQEARLRCSPMKGHSHVYWYRQLPEEGLKFMVYLQKENIIDESGMPKERFSAEFPKEGPSILRIQQVVRGDSAAYFCASSPPGRGTEKLFFGSGTQLSVL.